The TCR beta chain under discussion was sequenced for a study of cytotoxic CD8 clonotypes in ibrutinib-treated CLL. Assay: immunoSEQ multiplex PCR; the TCRdb copy retains only in-frame clones and omits some. The top ten clones hold 5% to 6% of a sample with about 86,000 clones, roughly 84% of them seen once. A note on this clone: Its specificity is not known.

Per germline, CDR1 SGHTA and CDR2 FQGNSA. The CDR3 length is 17 residues. V was cut by 7 bases and J by 1 base, with 22 bases left in between. Study conclusions and caveats: In sustained-remission versus progressing patients, sampling times differed.

The chain carries TRBV7-2 and TRBJ1-1; perhaps TRBD1 as D (5 bases). This specimen consisted of PBMCs, obtained before ibrutinib treatment. The TCR was taken from a human donor with chronic lymphocytic leukemia. CDR3 residues: CASIHPAPGPRNTEAFF. CDR3 DNA sequence: TGTGCCAGCATCCATCCCGCACCGGGACCGAGGAACACTGAAGCTTTCTTT.